This T cell receptor (beta chain) was found in a study of cytomegalovirus exposure and HLA in healthy donors. General study results and limits: Upon later analysis, HLA-associated TCR beta chains proved more clonally expanded than other, equally common chains. TCR sequences were mostly rare, though some public TCRs occurred in many donors.

This CDR3 has 15 residues. Deletions cut 0 bases from V and 2 bases from J, with 8 bases between. Germline V gene data show CDR1 as LGHNA and CDR2 as YNFKEQ. The sample holds one count of this clone. Its specificity is not known. PCR used 60 Vbeta primers and 13 Jbeta primers. Repertoires were generated with immunoSEQ multiplex PCR, while TCRdb's copy carries only in-frame clones and drops some. This sample yields approximately 100,000 clones, of which approximately 70% are seen a single time; around 3.3% belongs to the top ten. This sequence originates from a woman in her forties or fifties in good health and CMV-seronegative. The chain uses TRBV4-2 and TRBJ2-1; D uncertain. Sequencing used PBMCs. This CDR3 reads CASSQDGDAYNEQFF. CDR3 coding DNA: TGTGCCAGCAGCCAAGATGGAGACGCCTACAATGAGCAGTTCTTC.